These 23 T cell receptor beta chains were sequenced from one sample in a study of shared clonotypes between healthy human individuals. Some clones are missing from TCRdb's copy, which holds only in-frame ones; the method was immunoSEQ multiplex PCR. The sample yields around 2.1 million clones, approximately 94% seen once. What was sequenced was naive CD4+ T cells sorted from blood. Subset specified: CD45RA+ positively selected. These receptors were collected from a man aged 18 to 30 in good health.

The CDR3 sequence is CASSQTTSGIAKNIQYF. CDR3 bases: TGCGCCAGCAGCCAGACCACGAGCGGGATCGCCAAAAACATTCAGTACTTC. This chain uses TRBV4-3 with TRBJ2-4; the match to TRBD2 covers 7 bases. V shed 3 bases and J 1 base; nucleotides not matched to a gene: 9. Germline CDR1 and CDR2: LGHNA and YSLEER. This CDR3 is built from 17 residues.

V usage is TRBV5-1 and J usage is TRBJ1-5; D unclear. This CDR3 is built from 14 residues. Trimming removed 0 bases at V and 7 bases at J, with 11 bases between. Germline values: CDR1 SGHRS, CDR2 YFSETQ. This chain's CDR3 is CASSLGVGRQPQHF. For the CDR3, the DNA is TGCGCCAGCAGCTTGGGCGTGGGAAGACAGCCCCAGCATTTT. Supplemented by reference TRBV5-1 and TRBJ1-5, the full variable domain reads KAGVTQTPRYLIKTRGQQVTLSCSPISGHRSVSWYQQTPGQGLQFLFEYFSETQRNKGNFPGRFSGRQFSNSRSEMNVSTLELGDSALYLCASSLGVGRQPQHFGDGTRLSIL.

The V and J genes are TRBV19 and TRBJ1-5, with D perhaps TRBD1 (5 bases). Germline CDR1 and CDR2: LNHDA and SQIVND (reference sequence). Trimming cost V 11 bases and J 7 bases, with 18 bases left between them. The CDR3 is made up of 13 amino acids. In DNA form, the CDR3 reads TGTGCCGGCACGTGGGACGGAGGGCAGCCCCAGCATTTT. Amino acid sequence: CAGTWDGGQPQHF.

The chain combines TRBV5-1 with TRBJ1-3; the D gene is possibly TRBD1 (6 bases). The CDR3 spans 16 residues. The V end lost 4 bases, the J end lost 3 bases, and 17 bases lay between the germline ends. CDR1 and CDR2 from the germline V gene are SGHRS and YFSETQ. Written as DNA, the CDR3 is TGCGCCAGCAGCCCCATGGGACATCGATATGGAAACACCATATATTTT. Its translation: CASSPMGHRYGNTIYF.

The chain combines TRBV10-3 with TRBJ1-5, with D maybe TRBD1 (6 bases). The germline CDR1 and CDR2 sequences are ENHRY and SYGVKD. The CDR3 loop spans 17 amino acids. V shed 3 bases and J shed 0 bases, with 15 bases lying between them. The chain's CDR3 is CAISDSGTLVSNQPQHF. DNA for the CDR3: TGTGCCATCAGTGATTCCGGGACACTCGTTAGCAATCAGCCCCAGCATTTT.

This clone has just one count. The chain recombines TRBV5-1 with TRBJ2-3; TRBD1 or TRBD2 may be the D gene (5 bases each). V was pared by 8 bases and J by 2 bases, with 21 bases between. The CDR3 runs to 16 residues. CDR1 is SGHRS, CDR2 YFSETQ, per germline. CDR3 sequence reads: CASRTPGPKFTDTQYF. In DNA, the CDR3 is TGCGCCAGTCGTACTCCGGGACCCAAGTTCACAGATACGCAGTATTTT. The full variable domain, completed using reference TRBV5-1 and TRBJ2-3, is KAGVTQTPRYLIKTRGQQVTLSCSPISGHRSVSWYQQTPGQGLQFLFEYFSETQRNKGNFPGRFSGRQFSNSRSEMNVSTLELGDSALYLCASRTPGPKFTDTQYFGPGTRLTVL.

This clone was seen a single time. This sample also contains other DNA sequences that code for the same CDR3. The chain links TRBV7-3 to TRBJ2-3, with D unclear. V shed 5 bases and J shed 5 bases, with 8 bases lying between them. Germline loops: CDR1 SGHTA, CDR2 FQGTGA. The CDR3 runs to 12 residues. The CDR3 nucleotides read TGTGCCAGCAGCCCTTCGGGAGATACGCAGTATTTT. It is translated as CASSPSGDTQYF.

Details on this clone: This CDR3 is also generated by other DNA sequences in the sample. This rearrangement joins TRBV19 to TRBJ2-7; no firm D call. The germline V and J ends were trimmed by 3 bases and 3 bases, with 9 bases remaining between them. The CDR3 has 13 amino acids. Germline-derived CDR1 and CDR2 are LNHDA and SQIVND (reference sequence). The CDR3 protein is CASSIEPSYEQYF. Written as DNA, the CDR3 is TGTGCCAGTAGTATTGAACCGAGCTACGAGCAGTACTTC.

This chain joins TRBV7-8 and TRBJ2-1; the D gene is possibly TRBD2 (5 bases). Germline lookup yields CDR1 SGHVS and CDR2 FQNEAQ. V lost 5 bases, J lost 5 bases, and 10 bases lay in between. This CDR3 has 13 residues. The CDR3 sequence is CASSPVGNNEQFF. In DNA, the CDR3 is TGTGCCAGCAGCCCGGTCGGGAACAATGAGCAGTTCTTC.

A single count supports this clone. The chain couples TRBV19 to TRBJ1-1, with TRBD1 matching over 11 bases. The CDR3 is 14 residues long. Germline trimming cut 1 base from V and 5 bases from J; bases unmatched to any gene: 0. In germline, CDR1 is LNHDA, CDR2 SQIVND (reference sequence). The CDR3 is CASSIGDRGTEAFF. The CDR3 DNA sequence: TGTGCCAGTAGTATAGGGGACAGGGGGACTGAAGCTTTCTTT.

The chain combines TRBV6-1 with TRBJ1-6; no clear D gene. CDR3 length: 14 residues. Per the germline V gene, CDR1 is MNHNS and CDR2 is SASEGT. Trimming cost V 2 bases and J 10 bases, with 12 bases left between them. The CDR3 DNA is TGTGCCAGCAGTGAACTGGGGTCACCGTCACCCCTCCACTTT. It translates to CASSELGSPSPLHF.

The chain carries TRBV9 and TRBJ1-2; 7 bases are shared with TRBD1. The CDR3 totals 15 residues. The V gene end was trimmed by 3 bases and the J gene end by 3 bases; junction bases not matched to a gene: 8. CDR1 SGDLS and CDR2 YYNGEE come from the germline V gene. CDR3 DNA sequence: TGTGCCAGCAGCGCCCCTGTGCAGGGGGACTATGGCTACACCTTC. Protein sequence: CASSAPVQGDYGYTF.

In DNA, the CDR3 is TGTGCCAGCAGCTCGGGACAGGGGAGAAGGTCACCCCTCCACTTT. Translating it yields CASSSGQGRRSPLHF. The chain is built from TRBV13 and TRBJ1-6, with TRBD1 matching over 10 bases. The V gene's germline CDR1 is PRHDT and CDR2 FYEKMQ (reference sequence). The V segment lost 4 bases and the J segment 10 bases; nucleotides outside the gene matches: 7. The CDR3 is 15 amino acids.

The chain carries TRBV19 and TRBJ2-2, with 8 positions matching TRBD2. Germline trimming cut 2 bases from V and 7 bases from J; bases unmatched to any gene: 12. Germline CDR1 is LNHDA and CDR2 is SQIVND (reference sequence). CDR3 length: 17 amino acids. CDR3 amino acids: CASSIRQRAGVHGELFF. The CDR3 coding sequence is TGTGCCAGTAGTATACGGCAAAGAGCGGGAGTTCACGGGGAGCTGTTTTTT. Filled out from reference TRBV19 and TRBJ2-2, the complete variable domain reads DGGITQSPKYLFRKEGQNVTLSCEQNLNHDAMYWYRQDPGQGLRLIYYSQIVNDFQKGDIAEGYSVSREKKESFPLTVTSAQKNPTAFYLCASSIRQRAGVHGELFFGEGSRLTVL.

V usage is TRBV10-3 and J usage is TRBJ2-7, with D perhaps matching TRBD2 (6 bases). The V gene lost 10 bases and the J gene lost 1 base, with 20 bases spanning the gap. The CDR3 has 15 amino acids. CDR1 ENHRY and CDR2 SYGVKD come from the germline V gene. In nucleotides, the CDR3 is TGTGCCAGCTCCCGGGACTCCGCTACTTCCTACGAGCAGTACTTC. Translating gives CASSRDSATSYEQYF.

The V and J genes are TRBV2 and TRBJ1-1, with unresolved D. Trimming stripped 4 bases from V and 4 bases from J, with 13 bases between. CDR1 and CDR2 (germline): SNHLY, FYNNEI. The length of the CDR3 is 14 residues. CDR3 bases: TGTGCCAGCAGTGTTCCAATCTCAGGCACTGAAGCTTTCTTT. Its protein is CASSVPISGTEAFF.

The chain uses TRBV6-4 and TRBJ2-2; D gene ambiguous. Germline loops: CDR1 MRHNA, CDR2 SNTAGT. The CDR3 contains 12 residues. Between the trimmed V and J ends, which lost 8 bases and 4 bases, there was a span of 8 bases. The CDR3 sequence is CASGRGTGELFF. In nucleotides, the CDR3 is TGTGCCAGCGGCAGAGGCACCGGGGAGCTGTTTTTT.

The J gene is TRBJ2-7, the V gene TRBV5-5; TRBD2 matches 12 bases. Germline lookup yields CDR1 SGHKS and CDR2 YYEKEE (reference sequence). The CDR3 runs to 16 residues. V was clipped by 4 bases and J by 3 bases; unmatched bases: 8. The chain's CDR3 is CASSPRLAGDFYEQYF. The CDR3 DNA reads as TGTGCCAGCAGCCCAAGACTAGCGGGGGACTTCTACGAGCAGTACTTC.

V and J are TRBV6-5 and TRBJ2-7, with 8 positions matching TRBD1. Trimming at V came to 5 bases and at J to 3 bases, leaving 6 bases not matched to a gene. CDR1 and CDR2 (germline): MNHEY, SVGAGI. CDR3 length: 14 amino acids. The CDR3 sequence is CASSRTGIGYEQYF. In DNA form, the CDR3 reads TGTGCCAGCAGTAGGACAGGGATTGGCTACGAGCAGTACTTC.

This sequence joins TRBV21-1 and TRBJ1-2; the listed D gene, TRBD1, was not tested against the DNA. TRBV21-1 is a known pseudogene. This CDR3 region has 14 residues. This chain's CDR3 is CASSKTQGIYGYTF. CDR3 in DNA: TGTGCCAGCAGCAAAACACAGGGAATCTATGGCTACACCTTC.

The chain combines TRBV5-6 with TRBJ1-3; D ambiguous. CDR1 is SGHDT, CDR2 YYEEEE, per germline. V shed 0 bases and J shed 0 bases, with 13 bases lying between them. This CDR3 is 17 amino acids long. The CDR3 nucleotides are TGTGCCAGCAGCTTGGCCGGTGGCAGGCCCTCTGGAAACACCATATATTTT. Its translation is CASSLAGGRPSGNTIYF. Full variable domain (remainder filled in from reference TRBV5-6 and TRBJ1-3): DAGVTQSPTHLIKTRGQQVTLRCSPKSGHDTVSWYQQALGQGPQFIFQYYEEEERQRGNFPDRFSGHQFPNYSSELNVNALLLGDSALYLCASSLAGGRPSGNTIYFGEGSWLTVV.

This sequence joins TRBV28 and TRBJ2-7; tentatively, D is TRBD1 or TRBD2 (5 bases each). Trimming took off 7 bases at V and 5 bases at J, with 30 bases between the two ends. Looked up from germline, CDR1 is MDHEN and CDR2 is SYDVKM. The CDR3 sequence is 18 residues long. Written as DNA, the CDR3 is TGTGCCAGCATTTCCGCGGCTGGCGGGTTCCCCCGGGGCGACGAGCAGTACTTC. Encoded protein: CASISAAGGFPRGDEQYF.

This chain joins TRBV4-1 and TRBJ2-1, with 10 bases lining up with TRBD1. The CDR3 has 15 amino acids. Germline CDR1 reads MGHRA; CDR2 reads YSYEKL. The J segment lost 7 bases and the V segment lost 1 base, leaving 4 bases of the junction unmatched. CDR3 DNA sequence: TGCGCCAGCAGCCAAGTAGGACAGGGGGAAAATGAGCAGTTCTTC. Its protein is CASSQVGQGENEQFF.